This TCR beta chain was retrieved from a study of blood T cell repertoires in COVID-19. This table comes from immunoSEQ multiplex PCR, and its TCRdb copy is limited to in-frame clones, with some not included. The sample yields 100,000 or so clones, roughly 80% seen once. The TCR comes from a woman aged 70-85 years with acute or convalescent COVID-19. The sample was peripheral blood.

The CDR3 loop is CASSSSGQPIHGYTF. CDR3 coding DNA: TGTGCCAGCAGCTCGTCGGGACAACCAATCCATGGCTACACCTTC. The chain carries TRBV5-4 and TRBJ1-2; weak D call: TRBD1 (6 bases). Trimming shortened V by 3 bases and J by 6 bases, and 18 bases separated the two germline ends. The CDR3 runs 15 residues. Germline V gene data show CDR1 as SGHNT and CDR2 as YYREEE (reference sequence).